The 23 T cell receptor beta chains below come from one sample, sequenced in a study of blood T cell repertoires in COVID-19. Libraries were prepared by immunoSEQ multiplex PCR; TCRdb keeps only in-frame clonotypes and omits some of them. The sample records 90,000 or so clones, roughly nine tenths being singletons. The specimen sequenced was peripheral blood. These receptors all stem from a woman aged 55-69 years with COVID-19, enrolled during active disease.

DNA of the CDR3: TGTGCCAGCAGTTTAGATCGGTTTTCACCCCTCCACTTT. Residues: CASSLDRFSPLHF. V is TRBV27 and J is TRBJ1-6; no reliable D call. Germline-derived CDR1 and CDR2 are MNHEY and SMNVEV (reference sequence). Trimming took 2 bases from V and 9 from J, leaving 8 bases between them. This CDR3 has 13 amino acids.

J is TRBJ2-4 and V is TRBV4-3, with 9 positions matching TRBD1. CDR3 length: 15 amino acids. Germline CDR1 LGHNA, CDR2 YSLEER. V trimming: 0 bases; J trimming: 8 bases; junction bases outside the gene matches: 5. The CDR3 DNA reads TGCGCCAGCAGCCAAGAGCTTGGGGACAGGGACATTCAGTACTTC. Translating it yields CASSQELGDRDIQYF.

The genes are TRBV2 and TRBJ1-5, with 7 bases matching TRBD1. The V segment lost 7 bases and the J segment 4 bases; nucleotides outside the gene matches: 10. Germline-derived CDR1 and CDR2 are SNHLY and FYNNEI. The CDR3 spans 15 residues. CDR3 in DNA: TGTGCCAGCACAGCAGGGACAGCCACTAATCAGCCCCAGCATTTT. Encoded protein: CASTAGTATNQPQHF.

The chain employs TRBV5-1 and TRBJ1-1; 8 nucleotides line up with TRBD1. Trimming at V came to 4 bases and at J to 5 bases, leaving 7 bases not matched to a gene. Germline V gene sequence: CDR1 SGHRS, CDR2 YFSETQ. CDR3 size: 14 residues. The CDR3 is CASSTGTGGTEAFF. The DNA of the CDR3 is TGCGCCAGCAGCACGGGGACAGGAGGGACTGAAGCTTTCTTT.

This chain uses TRBV27 with TRBJ2-7, with 9 bases that match TRBD2. The CDR3 is 13 residues long. The V gene's germline CDR1 is MNHEY and CDR2 SMNVEV (reference sequence). With 5 bases clipped from V and 7 bases from J, the junction kept 6 bases outside the gene matches. Here the CDR3 DNA reads TGTGCCAGCAGTCCCCGACTAGCGGAAGAGCAGTACTTC. Amino acid sequence: CASSPRLAEEQYF.

V and J are TRBV14 and TRBJ2-1; perhaps TRBD1 as D (5 bases). Germline-derived CDR1 and CDR2 are SGHDN and FVKESK. The CDR3 length is 16 residues. V lost 2 bases to trimming and J lost 2 bases, with 13 bases between them. The CDR3 sequence is CASSQIGVGPYNEQFF. The CDR3 nucleotides read TGTGCCAGCAGCCAAATAGGGGTCGGACCCTACAATGAGCAGTTCTTC.

CDR3 DNA: TGTGCCAGCAGCCTACCAGACAGGGGGGGAGCTTTCTTT. Protein sequence: CASSLPDRGGAFF. The rearrangement joins TRBV5-4 to TRBJ1-1, with TRBD1 identical over 9 bases. Germline V gives CDR1 SGHNT, CDR2 YYREEE (reference sequence). CDR3 length equals 13 residues. The ends lost 4 bases at V and 10 bases at J; junction bases unmatched: 8.

Worth noting for this clone: One junction end does not reproduce the germline sequence, and a read error may be involved. The chain recombines TRBV11-2 with TRBJ2-5; D remains ambiguous. Germline V CDR1 and CDR2: SGHAT, FQNNGV. The CDR3 is 14 residues long. Written as DNA, the CDR3 is TGTGCCAGCAGCTTAGAGGCAGGCCAAGCGACCCAGTACTTC. Protein product: CASSLEAGQATQYF.

The J gene is TRBJ1-1, the V gene TRBV5-6, with unresolved D. In germline, CDR1 is SGHDT, CDR2 YYEEEE. V was pared by 2 bases and J by 0 bases, with 11 bases between. The CDR3 is 15 amino acids. CDR3 DNA sequence: TGTGCCAGCAGCTTAAACGCGCCCTTGAACACTGAAGCTTTCTTT. Translating it yields CASSLNAPLNTEAFF.

CDR3 amino acids: CASSFGTSGKDTQYF. CDR3 nucleotide sequence: TGTGCCAGCAGTTTTGGGACTAGCGGGAAAGATACGCAGTATTTT. The rearrangement joins TRBV28 to TRBJ2-3, with 13 bases identical to TRBD2. Germline assignment: CDR1 MDHEN and CDR2 SYDVKM. After removal of 3 bases from V and 5 bases from J, the junction contained 2 bases not matched to a gene. The CDR3 consists of 15 residues.

The chain is built from TRBV25-1 and TRBJ1-1; no definite D call. Trimming took 3 bases from V and 3 from J, leaving 5 bases between them. The CDR3 runs to 12 residues. Germline V CDR1 and CDR2: MGHDK, SYGVNS. CDR3 coding DNA: TGTGCCAGCAGTGATCCGTACACTGAAGCTTTCTTT. Protein: CASSDPYTEAFF.

The rearrangement uses TRBV6-2 or TRBV6-3 and TRBJ2-1; 7 nucleotides agree with TRBD1. V lost 5 bases to trimming and J lost 8 bases; unmatched junction nucleotides: 6. Germline CDR1 reads MNHEY; CDR2 reads SVGEGT. CDR3 length: 13 residues. The CDR3 sequence is CASSPTGYHEQFF. The CDR3 nucleotides read TGTGCCAGCAGTCCGACAGGGTACCATGAGCAGTTCTTC.

The chain links TRBV6-2 or TRBV6-3 to TRBJ1-2; D gene uncertain. Germline V lookup: CDR1 MNHEY, CDR2 SVGEGT. Deletions cut 5 bases from V and 7 bases from J, with 8 bases between. There are 11 residues in the CDR3. The CDR3 loop reads CASSPLFGYTF. In nucleotides, the CDR3 is TGTGCCAGCAGTCCGTTGTTTGGCTACACCTTC.

This chain links TRBV5-1 with TRBJ2-2; a weak D match, TRBD2 (6 bases). Germline V gene sequence: CDR1 SGHRS, CDR2 YFSETQ. The V end lost 1 base, the J end lost 4 bases, and 11 bases lay between the germline ends. The CDR3 totals 15 residues. The CDR3 loop reads CASSLSGGFTGELFF. The DNA for the CDR3 is TGCGCCAGCAGCTTGTCCGGGGGATTCACCGGGGAGCTGTTTTTT.

This clone was observed a single time. The chain joins TRBV6-5 to TRBJ1-5; tentatively, D is TRBD1 (5 bases). CDR3 length equals 14 residues. With 0 bases removed from V and 10 bases from J, the gap between germline ends came to 13 bases. The germline CDR1 and CDR2 sequences are MNHEY and SVGAGI. This CDR3 is CASSYSRGGKPQHF. The CDR3 DNA follows: TGTGCCAGCAGTTACTCACGTGGGGGGAAACCCCAGCATTTT.

This clone came up once. This chain connects TRBV30 to TRBJ1-6; no definite D call. The CDR3 has 12 amino acids. Germline V CDR1 and CDR2: GTSNPN, SVGIG (reference sequence). Trimming took off 0 bases at V and 7 bases at J, with 4 bases between the two ends. The CDR3 DNA sequence: TGTGCCTGGAGTGTATCGAATTCACCCCTCCACTTT. This encodes CAWSVSNSPLHF. The variable domain in full, with the rest retrieved from reference TRBV30 and TRBJ1-6, is SQTIHQWPATLVQPVGSPLSLECTVEGTSNPNLYWYRQAAGRGLQLLFYSVGIGQISSEVPQNLSASRPQDRQFILSSKKLLLSDSGFYLCAWSVSNSPLHFGNGTRLTVT.

This clone appeared a few times. The chain joins TRBV5-1 to TRBJ1-1, with D unclear. Germline CDR1 SGHRS, CDR2 YFSETQ. This CDR3 region has 16 residues. Trimming removed 1 base at V and 7 bases at J, with 20 bases between. CDR3 loop: CASSLSANPFNLEAFF. The CDR3 DNA sequence: TGCGCCAGCAGCTTGTCTGCGAACCCTTTTAACCTTGAAGCTTTCTTT.

The genes are TRBV6-2 or TRBV6-3 and TRBJ1-5; no firm D call. Trimming removed 2 bases from V and 9 bases from J, with 5 bases in between. This CDR3 comprises 11 residues. Per germline, CDR1 MNHEY and CDR2 SVGEGT. The CDR3: CASSYRGPQHF. The CDR3 DNA reads TGTGCCAGCAGTTACCGGGGGCCCCAGCATTTT.

The chain combines TRBV30 with TRBJ2-7; TRBD1 agrees at 8 bases. Trimming cost V 2 bases and J 6 bases; bases outside gene matches: 9. The CDR3 spans 14 residues. Germline-derived CDR1 and CDR2 are GTSNPN and SVGIG (reference sequence). The CDR3 nucleotides are TGTGCCTGGAGTCCGTGGACAGGGTCGGGCGAGCAGTACTTC. As protein: CAWSPWTGSGEQYF.

The chain employs TRBV7-2 and TRBJ2-1; the D is unclear. The CDR3 contains 15 residues. V lost 0 bases and J 2 bases, leaving 8 bases between the germline ends. Germline CDR1 is SGHTA and CDR2 is FQGNSA. The CDR3 region is CASSLAAPPYNEQFF. In nucleotides, the CDR3 is TGTGCCAGCAGCTTAGCAGCACCCCCCTACAATGAGCAGTTCTTC.

The chain recombines TRBV7-2 with TRBJ1-2; 8 bases map to TRBD1. The CDR3 contains 14 residues. V lost 4 bases to trimming and J lost 4 bases; unmatched junction nucleotides: 5. CDR1 and CDR2 from the germline V gene are SGHTA and FQGNSA. The CDR3 protein is CASSSGQGPYGYTF. In DNA form, the CDR3 reads TGTGCCAGCAGCTCCGGACAGGGTCCCTATGGCTACACCTTC.

The gene calls are TRBV30 and TRBJ2-1; 10 positions agree with TRBD2. This CDR3 is built from 13 residues. J gave up 4 bases and V 7 bases, and 4 bases lay outside the gene matches. Germline V lookup: CDR1 GTSNPN, CDR2 SVGIG (reference sequence). CDR3 sequence reads: CASQRGGYNEQFF. The CDR3, as DNA: TGTGCCTCTCAGCGGGGGGGTTACAATGAGCAGTTCTTC.

The rearrangement links TRBV6-2 or TRBV6-3 to TRBJ2-3; 12 nucleotides agree with TRBD2. Germline trimming cut 8 bases from V and 0 bases from J; bases unmatched to any gene: 9. The CDR3 contains 17 residues. Germline lookup yields CDR1 MNHEY and CDR2 SVGEGT. The CDR3 sequence: CASGPSGGVPSTDTQYF. CDR3 bases: TGTGCCAGCGGCCCTAGCGGGGGGGTCCCTAGCACAGATACGCAGTATTTT.